This T cell receptor (beta chain) was obtained from a study of cytomegalovirus exposure and HLA in healthy donors. Overall study findings and caveats: Earlier analysis looked at TCR beta V segments, and most were productive about 87% or about 30% of the time. Reportedly, a later analysis found an Asian-associated ancestry cluster had fewer N-insertions than the roughly 630-donor mean.

The germline CDR1 and CDR2 sequences are MGHDK and SYGVNS. V lost 6 bases, J lost 2 bases, and 1 base stayed unmatched. This CDR3 has 14 residues. Likely unrecorded immune exposures existed in these nominally healthy donors. Primers for the PCR totalled 60 Vbeta and 13 Jbeta. Assay used: immunoSEQ multiplex PCR; TCRdb lists only in-frame clones, some missing. This table holds 200,000 to 250,000 clones, 75% to 80% found once. Comments on this clone: The antigen is undetermined.

This TCR was sampled from a man between 18 and 35 years old in good health and CMV-seronegative. The sequenced sample consisted of PBMCs. The rearrangement links TRBV25-1 to TRBJ2-2; 9 bases align to TRBD1. CDR3 bases: TGTGCCAGCAGACAGGGGGCAAACACCGGGGAGCTGTTTTTT. Translating gives CASRQGANTGELFF.